Included here is one T cell receptor (beta chain) sequence, with context. Its antigen remains undetermined. No base qualities exist here, and no much larger clone lies one base off it. The data were taken from a study of sequential checkpoint blockade in melanoma (dated by TCRdb to the late 2010s). With regard to the full study: Patients were randomized 1:1 to first-line nivolumab followed by ipilimumab (arm A) or ipilimumab followed by nivolumab (arm B). For twenty-two patients, matched tumor biopsies were taken both before treatment and at week 13, after single-agent nivolumab (arm A) or ipilimumab (arm B). DNA from roughly 92 pretreatment melanoma tumor samples was subjected to TCRbeta immunosequencing. In around 81% of the matched pre- and post-treatment tumor biopsy pairs, both biopsies came from the same lesion. Maintenance nivolumab was given following each of the two trial sequences. What the research found in general, with its limitations: Clinical benefit was about 30 times more likely to be achieved by patients whose tumor T-cell fraction and clonality increased by week 13. Among patients in the nivolumab-first arm (arm A), tumor TIL clonality before treatment was associated with response (P = .04). The response-prediction model combining TCR metrics and mutation burden needs validation in larger, independent patient cohorts. PD-L1 staining and CD8+ T-cell counts correlated with tumor T-cell fraction and clonality, whereas mutational load did not. Within-arm analyses of tumor T-cell fraction were constrained by small sample sizes and reduced statistical power.

Read against the paper, the sample's treatment or condition label means: randomized to nivolumab then ipilimumab (arm A) or the reverse (arm B). None of the patients in the trial had previously been given DNA-damaging chemotherapy. CheckMate 064, a randomized, open-label phase II trial of sequential checkpoint blockade, was the source of the samples, all of which came from patients with melanoma. Genomic DNA from formalin-fixed paraffin-embedded (FFPE) tissue samples was used for tumor TCR sequencing. The immunoSEQ Assay was used to immunosequence TCRbeta CDR3 regions from genomic DNA. Prior to high-throughput sequencing, genomic DNA was amplified by bias-controlled multiplex PCR. As for the authors' bioinformatics: To quantify the absolute abundance of each unique TCRbeta CDR3 region, the sequences were collapsed and filtered. Clonality, defined as 1 minus Pielou's evenness, was calculated using only productive rearrangements. Tumor T-cell fraction was calculated by normalizing TCRbeta template counts to usable DNA, which was estimated from several housekeeping genes. A previously published method was used to identify clones with significantly greater frequencies in on-treatment samples than in baseline samples. TCRdb obtained this table from immuneACCESS and retained in-frame rearrangements with V and J assigned. These tables miss some clones; where compared with another copy, unresolved V genes account for less than half of the shortfall, and the remainder is unexplained. That table supplies the V and J calls and clone size; D and trimming were determined from the DNA. The sample records about 19,000 clones, less than 30% of which are singletons. About 7% of the sample is taken by the ten largest.

The CDR3, from cysteine to phenylalanine, totals 12 residues. Left in the record is the CDR3 DNA by itself, 36 bases read in frame from the first base. This sample comprised tumor tissue (inferred from file names), obtained from a patient given nivolumab and ipilimumab in sequence. Rearrangement joined TRBV1 to TRBJ1-1; the DNA was not used to check the table's D call, TRBD1. TRBV1 is assigned pseudogene status. The source of this sequence is a human donor with melanoma. The CDR3 protein is CASSRVQGQAFF. The nucleotides read TGCGCCAGCAGCCGGGTCCAGGGCCAAGCTTTCTTT.